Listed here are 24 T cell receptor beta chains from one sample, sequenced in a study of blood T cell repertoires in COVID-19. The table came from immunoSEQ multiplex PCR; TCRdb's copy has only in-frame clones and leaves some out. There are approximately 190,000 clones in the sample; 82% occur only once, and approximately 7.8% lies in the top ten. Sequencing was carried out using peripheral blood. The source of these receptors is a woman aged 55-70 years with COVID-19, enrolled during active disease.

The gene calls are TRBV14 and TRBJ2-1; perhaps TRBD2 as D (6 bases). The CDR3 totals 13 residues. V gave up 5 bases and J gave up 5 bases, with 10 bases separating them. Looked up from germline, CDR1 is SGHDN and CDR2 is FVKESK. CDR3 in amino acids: CASSGTGDNEQFF. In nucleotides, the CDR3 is TGTGCCAGCAGCGGGACTGGGGACAATGAGCAGTTCTTC.

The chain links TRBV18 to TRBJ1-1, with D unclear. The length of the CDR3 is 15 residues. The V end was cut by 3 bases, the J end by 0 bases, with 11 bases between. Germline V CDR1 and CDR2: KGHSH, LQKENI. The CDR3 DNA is TGTGCCAGCTCACCCGACCGACTCATGAACACTGAAGCTTTCTTT. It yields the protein CASSPDRLMNTEAFF.

This CDR3 reads CASSVLMSAGGNYGYTF. The CDR3 DNA follows: TGTGCCAGCAGTGTTTTGATGTCGGCAGGGGGCAACTATGGCTACACCTTC. This sequence joins TRBV2 and TRBJ1-2; 8 bases are shared with TRBD1. This CDR3 region has 17 residues. Germline loops: CDR1 SNHLY, CDR2 FYNNEI. The J segment lost 2 bases and the V segment lost 4 bases, leaving 12 bases of the junction unmatched. Combining the CDR3 with reference TRBV2 and TRBJ1-2 gives the whole variable domain EPEVTQTPSHQVTQMGQEVILRCVPISNHLYFYWYRQILGQKVEFLVSFYNNEISEKSEIFDDQFSVERPDGSNFTLKIRSTKLEDSAMYFCASSVLMSAGGNYGYTFGSGTRLTVV.

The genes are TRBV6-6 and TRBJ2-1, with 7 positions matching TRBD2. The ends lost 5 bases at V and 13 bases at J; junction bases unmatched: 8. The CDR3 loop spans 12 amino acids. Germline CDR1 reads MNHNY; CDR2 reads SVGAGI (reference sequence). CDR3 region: CASSRDYLTQFF. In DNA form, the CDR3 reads TGTGCCAGCAGTCGGGACTACCTTACACAGTTCTTC.

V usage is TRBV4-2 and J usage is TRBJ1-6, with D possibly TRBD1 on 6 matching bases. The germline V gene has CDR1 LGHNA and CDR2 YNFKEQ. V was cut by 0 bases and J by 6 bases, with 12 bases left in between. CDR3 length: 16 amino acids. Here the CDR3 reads CASSQERPGVNSPLHF. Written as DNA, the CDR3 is TGTGCCAGCAGCCAAGAACGACCAGGGGTTAATTCACCCCTCCACTTT.

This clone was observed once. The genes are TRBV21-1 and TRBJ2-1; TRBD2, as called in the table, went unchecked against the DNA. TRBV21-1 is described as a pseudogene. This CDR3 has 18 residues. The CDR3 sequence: CASSKETAGGPRANEQFF. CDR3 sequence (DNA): TGTGCCAGCAGCAAAGAGACAGCGGGAGGACCTCGGGCCAATGAGCAGTTCTTC.

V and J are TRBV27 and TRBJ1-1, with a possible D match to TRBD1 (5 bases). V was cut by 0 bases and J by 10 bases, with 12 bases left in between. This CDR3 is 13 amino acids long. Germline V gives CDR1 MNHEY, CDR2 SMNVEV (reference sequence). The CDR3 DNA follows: TGTGCCAGCAGTTTATCCCAATTCGGGGGAGCTTTCTTT. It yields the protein CASSLSQFGGAFF.

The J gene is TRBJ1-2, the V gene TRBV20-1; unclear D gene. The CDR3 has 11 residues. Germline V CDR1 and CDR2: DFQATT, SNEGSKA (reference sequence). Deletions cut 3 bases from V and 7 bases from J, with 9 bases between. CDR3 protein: CSASNVPGYTF. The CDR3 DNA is TGCAGTGCTAGCAATGTCCCTGGCTACACCTTC.

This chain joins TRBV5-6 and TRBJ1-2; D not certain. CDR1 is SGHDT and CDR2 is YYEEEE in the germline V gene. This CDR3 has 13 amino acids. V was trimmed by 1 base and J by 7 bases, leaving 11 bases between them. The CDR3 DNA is TGTGCCAGCAGCTTGAGGCGTCGGGGTGGCTACACCTTC. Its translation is CASSLRRRGGYTF.

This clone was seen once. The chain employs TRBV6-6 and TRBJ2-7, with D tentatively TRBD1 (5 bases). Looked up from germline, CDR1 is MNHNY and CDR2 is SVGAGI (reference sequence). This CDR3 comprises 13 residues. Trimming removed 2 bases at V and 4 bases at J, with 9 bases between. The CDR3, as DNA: TGTGCCAGCAGTTACACGGCAGGGTACGAGCAGTACGTC. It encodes CASSYTAGYEQYV.

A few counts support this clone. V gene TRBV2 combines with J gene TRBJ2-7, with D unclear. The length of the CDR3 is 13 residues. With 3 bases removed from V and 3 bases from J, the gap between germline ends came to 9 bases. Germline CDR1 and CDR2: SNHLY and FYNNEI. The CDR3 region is CASSDQVSYEQYF. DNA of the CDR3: TGTGCCAGCAGTGACCAGGTTAGCTACGAGCAGTACTTC.

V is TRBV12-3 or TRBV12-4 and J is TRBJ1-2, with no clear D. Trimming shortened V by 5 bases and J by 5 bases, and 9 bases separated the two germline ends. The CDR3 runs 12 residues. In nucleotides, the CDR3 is TGTGCCAGCAGTACTACCATGTATGGCTACACCTTC. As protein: CASSTTMYGYTF.

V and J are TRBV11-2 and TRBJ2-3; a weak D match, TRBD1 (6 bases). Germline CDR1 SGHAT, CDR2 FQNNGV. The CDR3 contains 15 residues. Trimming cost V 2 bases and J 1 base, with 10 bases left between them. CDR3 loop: CASSLNRAGTDTQYF. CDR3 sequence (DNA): TGTGCCAGCAGCTTAAACAGGGCCGGCACAGATACGCAGTATTTT.

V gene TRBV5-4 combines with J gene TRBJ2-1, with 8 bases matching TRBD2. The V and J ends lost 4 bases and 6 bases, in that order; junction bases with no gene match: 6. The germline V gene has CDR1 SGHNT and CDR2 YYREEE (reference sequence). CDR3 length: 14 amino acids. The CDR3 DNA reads TGTGCCAGCAGCCCCGACGGGACTAGCAATGAGCAGTTCTTC. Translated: CASSPDGTSNEQFF.

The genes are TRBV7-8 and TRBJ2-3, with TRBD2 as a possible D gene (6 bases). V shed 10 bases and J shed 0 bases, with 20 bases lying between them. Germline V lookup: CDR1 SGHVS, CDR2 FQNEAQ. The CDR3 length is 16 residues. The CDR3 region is CATTQLGGTSTDTQYF. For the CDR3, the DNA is TGTGCCACAACTCAGTTGGGAGGCACTAGCACAGATACGCAGTATTTT.

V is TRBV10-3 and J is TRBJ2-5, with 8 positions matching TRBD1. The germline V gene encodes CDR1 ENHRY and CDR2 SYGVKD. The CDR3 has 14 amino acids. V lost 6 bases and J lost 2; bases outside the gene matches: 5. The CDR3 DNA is TGTGCCATCAGCCGGGACAGGAGTCAAGAGACCCAGTACTTC. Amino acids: CAISRDRSQETQYF.

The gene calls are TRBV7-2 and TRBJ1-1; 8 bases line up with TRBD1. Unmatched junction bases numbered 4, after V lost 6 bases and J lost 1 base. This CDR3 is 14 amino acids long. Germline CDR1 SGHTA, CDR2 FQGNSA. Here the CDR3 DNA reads TGTGCCAGCAGTCCTGGACAGGGGAACACTGAAGCTTTCTTT. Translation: CASSPGQGNTEAFF. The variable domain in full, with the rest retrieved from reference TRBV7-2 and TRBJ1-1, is GAGVSQSPSNKVTEKGKDVELRCDPISGHTALYWYRQSLGQGLEFLIYFQGNSAPDKSGLPSDRFSAERTGGSVSTLTIQRTQQEDSAVYLCASSPGQGNTEAFFGQGTRLTVV.

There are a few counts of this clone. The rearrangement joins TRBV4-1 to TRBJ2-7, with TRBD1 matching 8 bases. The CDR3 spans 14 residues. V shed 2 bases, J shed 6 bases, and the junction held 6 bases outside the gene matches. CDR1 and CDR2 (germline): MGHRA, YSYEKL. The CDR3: CASSQQRTGREQYF. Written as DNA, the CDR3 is TGCGCCAGCAGCCAACAGCGGACAGGGCGCGAGCAGTACTTC.

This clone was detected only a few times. CDR3 loop: CATSIHRTEAFF. The CDR3 nucleotides are TGTGCCACCAGCATCCACAGGACCGAAGCTTTCTTT. The V gene is TRBV15, the J gene TRBJ1-1; D is possibly TRBD1 (5 bases). Trimming took 4 bases from V and 8 from J, leaving 11 bases between them. Germline loops: CDR1 LNHNV, CDR2 YYDKDF (reference sequence). The length of the CDR3 is 12 residues.

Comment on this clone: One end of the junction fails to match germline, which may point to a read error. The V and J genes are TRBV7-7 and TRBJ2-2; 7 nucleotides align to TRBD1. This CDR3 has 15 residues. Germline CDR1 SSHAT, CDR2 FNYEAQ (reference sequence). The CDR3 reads CASSLRQGFPGELFF. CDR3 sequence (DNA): TGTGCTAGCAGCTTAAGACAGGGATTTCCCGGGGAGCTGTTTTTT.

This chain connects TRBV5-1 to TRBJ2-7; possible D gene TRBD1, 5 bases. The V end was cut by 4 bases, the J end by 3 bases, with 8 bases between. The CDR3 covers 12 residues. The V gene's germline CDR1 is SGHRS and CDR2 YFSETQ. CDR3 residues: CASSRQGYEQYF. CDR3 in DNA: TGCGCCAGCAGCCGTCAGGGCTACGAGCAGTACTTC.

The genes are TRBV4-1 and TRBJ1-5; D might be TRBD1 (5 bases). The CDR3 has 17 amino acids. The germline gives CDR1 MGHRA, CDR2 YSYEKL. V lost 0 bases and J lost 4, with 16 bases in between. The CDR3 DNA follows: TGCGCCAGCAGCCAAGAGGGGACGGGAGGGGCTAATCAGCCCCAGCATTTT. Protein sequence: CASSQEGTGGANQPQHF.

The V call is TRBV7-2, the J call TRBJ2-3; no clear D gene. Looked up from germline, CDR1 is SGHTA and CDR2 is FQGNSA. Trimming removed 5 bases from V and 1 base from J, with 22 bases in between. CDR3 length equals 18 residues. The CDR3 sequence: CASSTYALIAERTDTQYF. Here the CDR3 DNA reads TGTGCCAGCAGCACTTATGCACTGATAGCAGAACGCACAGATACGCAGTATTTT.

The CDR3 bases are TGTGCCAGCAGCTTAGCCCTAGAAGGTTATGGCTACACCTTC. This gives the protein CASSLALEGYGYTF. V gene TRBV7-9 combines with J gene TRBJ1-2; no firm D call. Trimming removed 0 bases from V and 5 bases from J, with 10 bases in between. The germline CDR1 and CDR2 sequences are SEHNR and FQNEAQ (reference sequence). The CDR3 covers 14 residues. Based on the CDR3 plus reference TRBV7-9 and TRBJ1-2, the full variable domain is DTGVSQNPRHKITKRGQNVTFRCDPISEHNRLYWYRQTLGQGPEFLTYFQNEAQLEKSRLLSDRFSAERPKGSFSTLEIQRTEQGDSAMYLCASSLALEGYGYTFGSGTRLTVV.